These 32 T cell receptor beta chains were sequenced from one sample in a study of T-cell memory formation after mild COVID-19. TCRdb reanalysed the 5' RACE reads using MiXCR and keeps one entry per CDR3 protein. Seen here are roughly 450,000 distinct CDR3 sequences, roughly 20% observed once, and the top ten hold roughly 12%. Sequencing was done on a sample of PBMCs or a T cell subset sorted from them (not recorded which). These receptors were obtained from an adult woman who had mild COVID-19 (a few samples of this study predate the infection). Cell type and time point are not known.

This clonotype was counted only a few times. This rearrangement joins TRBV5-6 to TRBJ2-3, with D perhaps given as TRBD1 or TRBD2 (5 bases each). CDR1 is SGHDT and CDR2 is YYEEEE in the germline V gene. This CDR3 spans 15 amino acids. Trimming took 3 bases from V and 2 from J, leaving 13 bases between them. The CDR3 DNA reads TGTGCCAGCAGCTCCGGGACCCTATACACAGATACGCAGTATTTT. Its translation is CASSSGTLYTDTQYF.

The chain combines TRBV4-1 with TRBJ2-1, with D possibly matching TRBD2 (6 bases). V was clipped by 0 bases and J by 7 bases, with 13 bases between them. In germline, CDR1 is MGHRA, CDR2 YSYEKL. The CDR3 sequence is 15 residues long. This CDR3 reads CASSQDRDFGNEQFF. The CDR3 bases are TGCGCCAGCAGCCAAGACCGGGACTTCGGGAATGAGCAGTTCTTC.

This clonotype was observed a few times. The chain has TRBV6-5 and TRBJ2-3; D is ambiguous. The V gene's germline CDR1 is MNHEY and CDR2 SVGAGI. The ends were cut back, 2 bases at V and 1 base at J, with 10 bases in the middle. This CDR3 spans 15 amino acids. CDR3 loop: CASSYGRYGTDTQYF. CDR3 DNA sequence: TGTGCCAGCAGTTACGGGCGGTATGGCACAGATACGCAGTATTTT.

The rearrangement links TRBV6-6 to TRBJ1-1; D is perhaps TRBD1 (5 bases). CDR1 and CDR2 (germline): MNHNY, SVGAGI (reference sequence). The CDR3 extends over 15 amino acids. Deletions cut 2 bases from V and 0 bases from J, with 10 bases between. The CDR3 coding sequence is TGTGCCAGCAGTTACGAGGCAGGGATGAACACTGAAGCTTTCTTT. Protein sequence: CASSYEAGMNTEAFF.

The genes are TRBV25-1 and TRBJ2-7; D is ambiguous. CDR3 length: 11 residues. The V gene's germline CDR1 is MGHDK and CDR2 SYGVNS. Trimming cost V 8 bases and J 0 bases, with 5 bases left between them. This CDR3 is CASGDSYEQYF. CDR3 nucleotide sequence: TGTGCCAGCGGGGACTCCTACGAGCAGTACTTC.

The J gene is TRBJ1-4, the V gene TRBV15; D unclear. CDR1 is LNHNV, CDR2 YYDKDF, per germline (reference sequence). The germline V and J ends were trimmed by 4 bases and 4 bases, with 13 bases remaining between them. CDR3 length: 15 amino acids. In DNA, the CDR3 is TGTGCCACCAGCAATCTGGGGAAACTTAATGAAAAACTGTTTTTT. It codes for CATSNLGKLNEKLFF.

The rearrangement joins TRBV12-3 or TRBV12-4 to TRBJ1-4, with 8 bases matching TRBD1. V shed 6 bases, J shed 8 bases, and the junction held 11 bases outside the gene matches. CDR3 length equals 15 residues. The CDR3 nucleotides read TGTGCCAGCAGCACCGGACAGGGAGGAGGGGAAAAACTGTTTTTT. Its protein product is CASSTGQGGGEKLFF.

This chain uses TRBV11-3 with TRBJ2-2; possible D gene TRBD1, 6 bases. This CDR3 region has 14 residues. Germline V gene sequence: CDR1 SGHNT, CDR2 YENEEA. V lost 5 bases and J lost 3, with 10 bases in between. The CDR3 bases are TGTGCCAGCAGCGGGACAAGGGACACCGGGGAGCTGTTTTTT. It encodes CASSGTRDTGELFF.

The rearrangement links TRBV18 to TRBJ1-5; a possible D gene is TRBD1 (5 bases). Germline CDR1 is KGHSH and CDR2 is LQKENI. V was clipped by 5 bases and J by 2 bases, with 7 bases between them. The CDR3 extends over 13 amino acids. This chain's CDR3 is CASSGAGNQPQHF. The CDR3, as DNA: TGTGCCAGCTCAGGGGCGGGCAATCAGCCCCAGCATTTT.

The CDR3 DNA reads TGTGCCAGCAGCGGAATCGGGGCCCGAGGCGGGGAGCTGTTTTTT. Its protein product is CASSGIGARGGELFF. The chain has TRBV7-2 and TRBJ2-2, with D tentatively TRBD1 or TRBD2 (5 bases each). This CDR3 has 15 amino acids. Germline values: CDR1 SGHTA, CDR2 FQGNSA. Trimming removed 5 bases at V and 7 bases at J, with 17 bases between.

This clonotype appeared many times. The genes are TRBV12-3 or TRBV12-4 and TRBJ1-3; D might be TRBD1 (5 bases). With 4 bases removed from V and 1 base from J, the gap between germline ends came to 17 bases. The CDR3 contains 17 residues. CDR3 sequence: CASSSGTWLRSGNTIYF. The CDR3 nucleotides read TGTGCCAGCAGTTCCGGGACCTGGCTTCGATCTGGAAACACCATATATTTT.

This clonotype was detected only a few times. The chain combines TRBV12-3 or TRBV12-4 with TRBJ2-3; 13 bases line up with TRBD2. V gave up 2 bases and J gave up 2 bases; unmatched junction bases: 16. The CDR3 contains 21 residues. CDR3 residues: CASSLPRLAGGPWAHTDTQYF. DNA for the CDR3: TGTGCCAGCAGTTTACCCCGACTAGCGGGGGGCCCCTGGGCCCACACAGATACGCAGTATTTT.

The rearrangement links TRBV24-1 to TRBJ2-5, with D perhaps given as TRBD1 or TRBD2 (5 bases each). Germline V gives CDR1 KGHDR, CDR2 SFDVKD. Trimming removed 3 bases at V and 5 bases at J, with 15 bases between. This CDR3 is 15 amino acids long. CDR3 loop: CATSDPGPHRETQYF. The CDR3 DNA reads TGTGCCACCAGTGATCCGGGACCGCATCGGGAGACCCAGTACTTC.

The V and J genes are TRBV18 and TRBJ2-7; either TRBD1 or TRBD2 may supply D (6 bases each). In germline, CDR1 is KGHSH, CDR2 LQKENI. CDR3 length: 14 residues. Deletions cut 3 bases from V and 5 bases from J, with 14 bases between. In DNA form, the CDR3 reads TGTGCCAGCTCACCGCTAGGGGGGATCCACGAGCAGTACTTC. Translation: CASSPLGGIHEQYF.

This clonotype was found a few times. The chain carries TRBV24-1 and TRBJ2-1; 12 bases align to TRBD1. The CDR3 is 16 residues long. The germline V gene encodes CDR1 KGHDR and CDR2 SFDVKD. V trimming: 3 bases; J trimming: 9 bases; junction bases outside the gene matches: 8. CDR3 region: CATSDRDRGPLGEQFF. CDR3 bases: TGTGCCACCAGTGATCGGGACAGGGGGCCCCTAGGTGAGCAGTTCTTC.

The chain uses TRBV5-1 and TRBJ2-7; D is possibly TRBD2 (5 bases). CDR1 is SGHRS and CDR2 is YFSETQ in the germline V gene. Trimming left V 6 bases short and J 5 bases short, with 21 bases between. The CDR3 spans 15 residues. The CDR3 DNA reads TGCGCCAGCATCCCGGAGGCAGGAAGGCCTAACGAGCAGTACTTC. Its protein product is CASIPEAGRPNEQYF.

The rearrangement joins TRBV7-2 to TRBJ2-7; 13 bases map to TRBD2. Trimming at V came to 8 bases and at J to 6 bases, leaving 13 bases not matched to a gene. CDR1 is SGHTA and CDR2 is FQGNSA in the germline V gene. This CDR3 is 16 amino acids long. CDR3 loop: CASRPGTSGTRGEQYF. In DNA, the CDR3 is TGTGCCAGCCGCCCGGGGACTAGCGGGACCCGGGGCGAGCAGTACTTC.

V gene TRBV9 combines with J gene TRBJ2-1; D call uncertain. V lost 0 bases and J lost 5, with 9 bases in between. Germline CDR1 is SGDLS and CDR2 is YYNGEE. The CDR3 spans 14 residues. The CDR3 spells CASSVDNLNNEQFF. Written as DNA, the CDR3 is TGTGCCAGCAGCGTAGATAATCTTAACAATGAGCAGTTCTTC.

The J gene is TRBJ2-3, the V gene TRBV12-3 or TRBV12-4; TRBD2 is a possible D gene (5 bases). CDR3 size: 15 residues. Between the trimmed V and J ends, which lost 6 bases and 4 bases, there was a span of 17 bases. The CDR3 nucleotides read TGTGCCAGCAGCTTACTAGGACCGGAGGCAGATACGCAGTATTTT. Amino acids: CASSLLGPEADTQYF.

This chain joins TRBV19 and TRBJ2-7, with 8 bases identical to TRBD2. This CDR3 region has 15 residues. J gave up 3 bases and V 5 bases, and 9 bases lay outside the gene matches. The germline V gene encodes CDR1 LNHDA and CDR2 SQIVND (reference sequence). The CDR3 spells CASSLQAGAGYEQYF. The CDR3 DNA reads TGTGCCAGTAGTCTCCAAGCGGGAGCAGGCTACGAGCAGTACTTC.

V usage is TRBV12-3 or TRBV12-4 and J usage is TRBJ2-1; D is undetermined. CDR3 length equals 13 residues. The ends were cut back, 4 bases at V and 10 bases at J, with 14 bases in the middle. This CDR3 reads CASSSGPLEEQFF. CDR3 bases: TGTGCCAGCAGTTCCGGACCTTTGGAAGAGCAGTTCTTC.

This chain joins TRBV10-2 and TRBJ2-2, with no clear D. Trimming stripped 10 bases from V and 1 base from J, with 4 bases between. The CDR3 length is 11 residues. Germline V gives CDR1 WSHSY, CDR2 SAAADI. CDR3 nucleotide sequence: TGCGCCACCCGGAACACCGGGGAGCTGTTTTTT. This sequence encodes CATRNTGELFF.

This clonotype was counted at least ten times. The rearrangement links TRBV5-1 to TRBJ2-2, with TRBD1 matching over 7 bases. CDR3 length: 15 amino acids. Germline values: CDR1 SGHRS, CDR2 YFSETQ. Germline trimming cut 6 bases from V and 5 bases from J; bases unmatched to any gene: 10. CDR3 loop: CASKIRGGETGELFF. CDR3 nucleotides: TGCGCCAGCAAAATCCGAGGGGGCGAAACCGGGGAGCTGTTTTTT.

The V and J genes are TRBV6-5 and TRBJ2-2; 8 bases match TRBD1. The CDR3 runs 14 residues. The V gene's germline CDR1 is MNHEY and CDR2 SVGAGI. J was trimmed by 6 bases and V by 5 bases; bases with no gene match: 5. CDR3 sequence (DNA): TGTGCCAGCAGTATTCAGGGGGCGGCCGGGGAGCTGTTTTTT. Translation: CASSIQGAAGELFF.

The J gene is TRBJ1-4, the V gene TRBV5-1; D is perhaps TRBD1 (5 bases). The CDR3 contains 15 residues. CDR1 SGHRS and CDR2 YFSETQ come from the germline V gene. V lost 0 bases to trimming and J lost 3 bases, with 9 bases between them. The CDR3 protein is CASSLDLGANEKLFF. CDR3 DNA: TGCGCCAGCAGCTTGGATCTGGGGGCTAATGAAAAACTGTTTTTT.

The chain employs TRBV4-2 and TRBJ2-4; 9 bases are a match to TRBD1. The CDR3 runs to 18 residues. CDR1 and CDR2 (germline): LGHNA, YNFKEQ. Trimming at V came to 0 bases and at J to 2 bases, leaving 8 bases not matched to a gene. The CDR3 coding sequence is TGTGCCAGCAGCCAAGACCCGGGACAGGGCGCCTCCAAAAACATTCAGTACTTC. Amino acid sequence: CASSQDPGQGASKNIQYF.

The chain employs TRBV18 and TRBJ2-1; no clear D. Trimming pared 0 bases from V and 7 bases from J, leaving 16 bases between. The CDR3 consists of 16 residues. The germline gives CDR1 KGHSH, CDR2 LQKENI. CDR3 coding DNA: TGTGCCAGCTCACCACCGACCTTAGCCCACGGTAATGAGCAGTTCTTC. Amino acids: CASSPPTLAHGNEQFF.

This clonotype was picked up many times. The chain has TRBV6-5 and TRBJ1-1; D is perhaps TRBD1 (6 bases). The CDR3 contains 14 residues. Germline CDR1 MNHEY, CDR2 SVGAGI. V was shortened by 5 bases and J by 10 bases, with 20 bases between the two germline ends. The CDR3 sequence is CASSTNNRALGAFF. The CDR3 coding sequence is TGTGCCAGCAGTACAAACAACAGGGCTTTGGGAGCTTTCTTT.

The chain is built from TRBV4-1 and TRBJ2-7; the D gene is possibly TRBD1 (6 bases). The germline CDR1 and CDR2 sequences are MGHRA and YSYEKL. Trimming removed 5 bases from V and 1 base from J, with 12 bases in between. The CDR3 extends over 14 amino acids. The CDR3 bases are TGCGCCAGCAGCGAAGTACAGGGTTCCTACGAGCAGTACTTC. Its protein product is CASSEVQGSYEQYF.

The rearrangement uses TRBV7-9 and TRBJ2-7, with D possibly TRBD2 on 6 matching bases. The germline V gene encodes CDR1 SEHNR and CDR2 FQNEAQ (reference sequence). The CDR3 has 17 residues. Trimming cost V 2 bases and J 6 bases, with 23 bases left between them. CDR3 sequence (DNA): TGTGCCAGCAGCTTACCGGGGGTGAGGGGAAGGACGGGCGAGCAGTACTTC. Translation: CASSLPGVRGRTGEQYF.

The chain employs TRBV20-1 and TRBJ1-1; no definite D call. CDR3 length equals 14 residues. Trimming removed 6 bases from V and 0 bases from J, with 14 bases in between. Germline CDR1 reads DFQATT; CDR2 reads SNEGSKA (reference sequence). This chain's CDR3 is CSAPAVALNTEAFF. CDR3 DNA sequence: TGCAGTGCCCCAGCGGTAGCCTTGAACACTGAAGCTTTCTTT.

This chain uses TRBV20-1 with TRBJ2-7; perhaps TRBD2 as D (5 bases). In germline, CDR1 is DFQATT, CDR2 SNEGSKA (reference sequence). This CDR3 contains 16 residues. V was shortened by 0 bases and J by 2 bases, with 17 bases between the two germline ends. In DNA, the CDR3 is TGCAGTGCTAGAGACCCCCGACTACCCAAGACCTACGAGCAGTACTTC. Residues: CSARDPRLPKTYEQYF.